This T cell receptor beta chain was profiled in a study of blood T cell repertoires in COVID-19. The assay was immunoSEQ multiplex PCR, and TCRdb's table has in-frame clones only and misses some. This table holds about 190,000 clones, about 88% found once. The junction had 8 bases not matched to a gene; V was cut back by 6 bases and J by 8 bases. CDR1 and CDR2 (germline): WNHNN, SYGVQD (reference sequence). The length of the CDR3 is 13 residues. This TCR came from a woman aged 25 to 39 who had recovered from COVID-19. Specimen: PBMCs or T cells enriched from blood (not recorded which). The chain links TRBV10-1 to TRBJ1-2; 8 bases are shared with TRBD1. The CDR3 sequence: CASSQDRVNGYTF. CDR3 in DNA: TGCGCCAGCAGCCAGGACAGGGTAAACGGCTACACCTTC.